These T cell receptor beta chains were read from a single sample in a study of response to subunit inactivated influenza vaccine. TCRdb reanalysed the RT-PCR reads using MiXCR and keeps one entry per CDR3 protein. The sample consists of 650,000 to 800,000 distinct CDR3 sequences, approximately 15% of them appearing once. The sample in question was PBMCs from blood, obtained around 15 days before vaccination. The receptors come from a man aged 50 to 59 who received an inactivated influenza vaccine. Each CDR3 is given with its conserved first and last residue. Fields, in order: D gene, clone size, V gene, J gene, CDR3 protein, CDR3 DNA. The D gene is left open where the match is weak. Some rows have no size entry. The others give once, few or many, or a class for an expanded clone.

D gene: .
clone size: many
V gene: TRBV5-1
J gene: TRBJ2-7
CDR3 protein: CASSLEQYYEQYF
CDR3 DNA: TGCGCCAGCAGCTTGGAGCAGTACTACGAGCAGTACTTC

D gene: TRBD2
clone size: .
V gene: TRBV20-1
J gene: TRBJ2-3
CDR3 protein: CSAQLAGVPDTQYF
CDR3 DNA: TGCAGTGCCCAACTAGCGGGAGTACCCGATACGCAGTATTTT

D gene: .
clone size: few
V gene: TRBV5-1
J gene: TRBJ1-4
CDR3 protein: CASSFSGQEEKLFF
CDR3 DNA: TGCGCCAGCAGTTTTTCGGGTCAGGAGGAAAAACTGTTTTTT

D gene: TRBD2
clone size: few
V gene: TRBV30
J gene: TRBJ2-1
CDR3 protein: CAWSVQKGSGRGYNEQFF
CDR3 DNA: TGTGCCTGGAGTGTACAAAAGGGTTCAGGGAGGGGTTACAATGAGCAGTTCTTC

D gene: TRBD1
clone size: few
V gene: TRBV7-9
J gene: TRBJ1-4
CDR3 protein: CASSLVGTGIEKLFF
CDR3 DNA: TGTGCCAGCAGCTTAGTGGGGACAGGGATTGAAAAACTGTTTTTT

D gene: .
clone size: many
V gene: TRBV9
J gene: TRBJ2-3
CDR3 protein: CASSVQGEPRTDTQYF
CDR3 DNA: TGTGCCAGCAGCGTCCAGGGCGAACCGCGCACAGATACGCAGTATTTT

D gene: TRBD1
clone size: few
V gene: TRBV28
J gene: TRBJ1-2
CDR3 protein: CASSSLSGTGSYYGYTF
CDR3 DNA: TGTGCCAGCAGTTCACTATCCGGGACAGGGTCTTACTATGGCTACACCTTC

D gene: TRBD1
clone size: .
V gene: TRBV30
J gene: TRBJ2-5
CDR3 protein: CAWRPGQGAWETQYF
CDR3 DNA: TGTGCCTGGAGGCCTGGACAGGGGGCCTGGGAGACCCAGTACTTC

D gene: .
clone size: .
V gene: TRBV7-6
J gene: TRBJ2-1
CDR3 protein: CASSLETDYNEQFF
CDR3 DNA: TGTGCCAGCAGCTTAGAGACTGACTACAATGAGCAGTTCTTC

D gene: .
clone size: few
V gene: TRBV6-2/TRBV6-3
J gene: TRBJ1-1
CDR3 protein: CASSYLVGGEAFF
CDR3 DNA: TGTGCCAGCAGTTACTTGGTAGGGGGGGAAGCTTTCTTT